Below are 29 T cell receptor beta chains sequenced from a single sample in a study of cytomegalovirus exposure and HLA in healthy donors (dated by TCRdb to about 2017). Library preparation employed the immunoSEQ multiplex PCR assay. The multiplex PCR relied on a mix of 60 forward primers for TCR Vbeta segments and 13 reverse primers for TCR Jbeta segments. Held by TCRdb, this immuneACCESS table contains in-frame sequences only and omits some clones. Under half of the omission traces to an unresolved V gene where checked; the cause of the rest is unknown. Counted in this sample were more than 150,000 clones; approximately 80% of them appeared once. The ten biggest clones cover 2.1% of the sample. Sequencing was done on a sample of PBMCs. The receptor source for this set is a woman aged 18-29 years in good health and CMV-seropositive.

The chain combines TRBV6-5 with TRBJ1-6; TRBD1 matches 7 bases. Losses at the gene ends were 1 base for V and 7 bases for J; bases not matched to a gene: 1. Germline V gene data show CDR1 as MNHEY and CDR2 as SVGAGI. CDR3 length: 14 amino acids. The CDR3 DNA reads as TGTGCCAGCAGTTACTTGGGACAGAATTCACCCCTCCACTTT. It is translated as CASSYLGQNSPLHF.

CDR3 bases: TGTGCCAGCAGTGAAGGACAGGGGGCACGAGCTTTCTTT. Encoded protein: CASSEGQGARAFF. J is TRBJ1-1 and V is TRBV6-1; 10 nucleotides agree with TRBD1. Per the germline V gene, CDR1 is MNHNS and CDR2 is SASEGT. The V segment lost 1 base and the J segment 10 bases; nucleotides outside the gene matches: 3. The CDR3 runs to 13 residues.

The chain has TRBV6-5 and TRBJ1-4, with 9 nucleotides matching TRBD1. In germline, CDR1 is MNHEY, CDR2 SVGAGI. V trimming: 6 bases; J trimming: 4 bases; junction bases outside the gene matches: 3. The CDR3 is 14 residues long. The CDR3 region has the DNA TGTGCCAGCAGCCTGACAGGGGGTAATGAAAAACTGTTTTTT. Its translation is CASSLTGGNEKLFF.

V usage is TRBV5-1 and J usage is TRBJ2-5; 7 bases align to TRBD1. J gave up 2 bases and V 4 bases, and 8 bases lay outside the gene matches. CDR1 is SGHRS and CDR2 is YFSETQ in the germline V gene. The CDR3 is 15 residues long. For the CDR3, the DNA is TGCGCCAGCAGCCCTTTAGGGGGACAGCAAGAGACCCAGTACTTC. It translates to CASSPLGGQQETQYF.

This clone was seen a few times. The V call is TRBV28, the J call TRBJ1-1; 8 nucleotides match TRBD1. Germline values: CDR1 MDHEN, CDR2 SYDVKM. CDR3 size: 12 residues. Unmatched junction bases numbered 6, after V lost 6 bases and J lost 9 bases. The CDR3 reads CASRSTGVKAFF. CDR3 sequence (DNA): TGTGCCAGCAGATCGACAGGGGTTAAAGCTTTCTTT.

The gene calls are TRBV25-1 and TRBJ1-2; D is perhaps TRBD1 (5 bases). The V and J ends lost 1 base and 11 bases respectively, with 17 bases between them. Germline values: CDR1 MGHDK, CDR2 SYGVNS. The CDR3 extends over 14 amino acids. The CDR3 sequence: CASSESRAGRGYTF. In DNA form, the CDR3 reads TGTGCCAGCAGTGAATCCAGGGCAGGTCGTGGGTACACCTTC.

The V call is TRBV5-6, the J call TRBJ2-7, with unresolved D. The CDR3 is made up of 11 amino acids. Per germline, CDR1 SGHDT and CDR2 YYEEEE. Trimming removed 2 bases at V and 7 bases at J, with 7 bases between. CDR3 sequence reads: CASSFIGEQYF. CDR3 nucleotide sequence: TGTGCCAGCAGCTTTATCGGGGAGCAGTACTTC. Drawing the rest from reference TRBV5-6 and TRBJ2-7, the complete variable domain is DAGVTQSPTHLIKTRGQQVTLRCSPKSGHDTVSWYQQALGQGPQFIFQYYEEEERQRGNFPDRFSGHQFPNYSSELNVNALLLGDSALYLCASSFIGEQYFGPGTRLTVT.

Only one count was recorded for this clone. Other DNA sequences in this specimen translate into the identical CDR3. This chain joins TRBV4-3 and TRBJ2-1; 9 bases line up with TRBD2. This CDR3 is built from 15 residues. In germline, CDR1 is LGHNA, CDR2 YSLEER. V shed 1 base and J 7 bases; nucleotides not matched to a gene: 5. The CDR3 is CASSQVLAGLNEQFF. The CDR3 coding sequence is TGCGCCAGCAGCCAAGTTCTAGCGGGGTTAAATGAGCAGTTCTTC.

This chain joins TRBV7-9 and TRBJ2-1; TRBD2 might be the D (6 bases). Germline loops: CDR1 SEHNR, CDR2 FQNEAQ (reference sequence). This CDR3 region has 15 residues. V was shortened by 4 bases and J by 0 bases, with 10 bases between the two germline ends. CDR3 residues: CASSSLGSSYNEQFF. CDR3 coding DNA: TGTGCCAGCAGCTCGCTCGGGAGCTCCTACAATGAGCAGTTCTTC.

The V and J genes are TRBV19 and TRBJ1-5, with D perhaps matching TRBD1 (5 bases). The CDR3 contains 16 residues. CDR1 is LNHDA, CDR2 SQIVND, per germline (reference sequence). Deletions cut 6 bases from V and 0 bases from J, with 15 bases between. The chain's CDR3 is CASRSPRQGSNQPQHF. In DNA form, the CDR3 reads TGTGCCAGTAGGTCCCCCAGGCAGGGTAGCAATCAGCCCCAGCATTTT.

This clone has more than one count but fewer than ten. This sequence joins TRBV6-1 and TRBJ1-1; TRBD1 is a possible D gene (6 bases). The CDR3 totals 15 residues. Germline V gene sequence: CDR1 MNHNS, CDR2 SASEGT. V dropped 1 base and J dropped 3 bases, with 12 bases sitting between them. The CDR3 spells CASSEEGGGYTEAFF. The CDR3 DNA is TGTGCCAGCAGTGAAGAGGGGGGAGGGTACACTGAAGCTTTCTTT.

This chain joins TRBV2 and TRBJ1-1, with D possibly matching TRBD1 (6 bases). Germline CDR1 is SNHLY and CDR2 is FYNNEI. V lost 8 bases and J lost 0, with 7 bases in between. The CDR3 totals 12 residues. The CDR3 protein is CASGQMNTEAFF. The CDR3 nucleotides read TGTGCCAGCGGACAGATGAACACTGAAGCTTTCTTT.

The chain uses TRBV30 and TRBJ2-7, with a tentative D call TRBD2 (6 bases). V was clipped by 5 bases and J by 6 bases, with 20 bases between them. This CDR3 region has 14 residues. Germline V CDR1 and CDR2: GTSNPN, SVGIG (reference sequence). The CDR3 DNA reads as TGTGCCTGGCAACCTTGGGGGGACGCCGCCGAGCAGTACGTC. Its translation: CAWQPWGDAAEQYV.

A few counts support this clone. The V and J genes are TRBV11-3 and TRBJ2-2, with unresolved D. CDR3 length: 14 amino acids. The V gene lost 2 bases and the J gene lost 4 bases, with 8 bases spanning the gap. CDR1 and CDR2 (germline): SGHNT, YENEEA. The CDR3 region is CASSLTRSTGELFF. DNA for the CDR3: TGTGCCAGCAGCTTAACACGGAGCACCGGGGAGCTGTTTTTT.

The rearrangement links TRBV6-4 to TRBJ2-7; possible D gene TRBD1, 6 bases. V was cut by 11 bases and J by 6 bases, with 11 bases left in between. The germline CDR1 and CDR2 sequences are MRHNA and SNTAGT. This CDR3 has 10 residues. The CDR3 coding sequence is TGTGCCTTCGGCAGGGGCGAGCAGTACTTC. It codes for CAFGRGEQYF.

The CDR3 protein is CASSPNFRGAPSTDTQYF. Here the CDR3 DNA reads TGCGCCAGCAGCCCCAACTTCCGGGGGGCTCCAAGCACAGATACGCAGTATTTT. V is TRBV4-1 and J is TRBJ2-3, with D perhaps TRBD2 (7 bases). CDR1 MGHRA and CDR2 YSYEKL come from the germline V gene. Trimming pared 4 bases from V and 0 bases from J, leaving 20 bases between. The CDR3 sequence is 18 residues long.

This clone was observed a single time. This rearrangement joins TRBV4-2 to TRBJ2-7; tentatively, D is TRBD2 (7 bases). The ends were cut back, 4 bases at V and 2 bases at J, with 12 bases in the middle. Looked up from germline, CDR1 is LGHNA and CDR2 is YNFKEQ. The CDR3 totals 14 residues. As DNA, the CDR3 is TGTGCCAGCAGCCCCGGAGGGGGGGCCTACGAGCAGTACTTC. Translation: CASSPGGGAYEQYF.

The chain couples TRBV6-4 to TRBJ1-1; D is possibly TRBD1 (6 bases). The CDR3 sequence is 13 residues long. Germline V lookup: CDR1 MRHNA, CDR2 SNTAGT. Trimming took off 6 bases at V and 5 bases at J, with 13 bases between the two ends. CDR3 amino acids: CASRKGRGTEAFF. The CDR3 DNA reads as TGTGCCAGCAGGAAGGGGAGGGGGACTGAAGCTTTCTTT.

The V gene is TRBV15, the J gene TRBJ2-3, with TRBD2 identical over 7 bases. The J segment lost 4 bases and the V segment lost 6 bases, leaving 7 bases of the junction unmatched. This CDR3 is built from 14 residues. Germline assignment: CDR1 LNHNV and CDR2 YYDKDF (reference sequence). The CDR3 protein is CATSHGGDADTQYF. The CDR3 DNA is TGTGCCACCAGTCATGGGGGGGACGCAGATACGCAGTATTTT.

This clone appeared a single time. V is TRBV6-4 and J is TRBJ2-3; D is perhaps TRBD2 (6 bases). V shed 0 bases and J shed 0 bases, with 13 bases lying between them. The V gene's germline CDR1 is MRHNA and CDR2 SNTAGT. This CDR3 spans 17 amino acids. CDR3 region: CASSDSAGGGSTDTQYF. DNA for the CDR3: TGTGCCAGCAGTGACTCTGCCGGTGGGGGGAGCACAGATACGCAGTATTTT.

This sequence joins TRBV30 and TRBJ1-1; D might be TRBD1 (6 bases). V lost 0 bases and J lost 5, with 10 bases in between. Germline-derived CDR1 and CDR2 are GTSNPN and SVGIG (reference sequence). This CDR3 has 13 residues. CDR3 nucleotide sequence: TGTGCCTGGAGTGTACAACAGGGTACTGAAGCTTTCTTT. Protein product: CAWSVQQGTEAFF.

The chain recombines TRBV6-4 with TRBJ2-1; 8 bases match TRBD2. The CDR3 spans 15 residues. Trimming removed 0 bases from V and 7 bases from J; junction bases left unmatched: 5. Germline CDR1 reads MRHNA; CDR2 reads SNTAGT. The CDR3 nucleotides read TGTGCCAGCAGTGACTCGACTAGCGCGGGAAATGAGCAGTTCTTC. Amino acid sequence: CASSDSTSAGNEQFF.

CDR3: CASEAPNLVQGYYGYTF. For the CDR3, the DNA is TGCGCCAGTGAAGCGCCGAATCTGGTACAGGGGTATTATGGCTACACCTTC. The chain carries TRBV5-1 and TRBJ1-2, with 7 bases fitting TRBD1. J gave up 5 bases and V 8 bases, and 21 bases lay outside the gene matches. The germline V gene has CDR1 SGHRS and CDR2 YFSETQ. The CDR3 is 17 residues long.

This clone occurred a few times. The genes are TRBV5-6 and TRBJ1-4, with D unresolved. Germline values: CDR1 SGHDT, CDR2 YYEEEE. Trimming left V 4 bases short and J 8 bases short, with 18 bases between. The CDR3 runs 15 residues. The CDR3, as DNA: TGTGCCAGCAGCCTGGTGGGTTCTCGGAGGGAAAAACTGTTTTTT. Translating it yields CASSLVGSRREKLFF.

This chain connects TRBV7-4 to TRBJ2-7, with 8 bases lining up with TRBD1. This CDR3 comprises 14 residues. In germline, CDR1 is SGHVT, CDR2 SQSDAQ. V was clipped by 5 bases and J by 5 bases; unmatched bases: 8. CDR3 bases: TGTGCCAGCAGCCAGGACAGGGCTCATAACGAGCAGTACGTC. Amino acids: CASSQDRAHNEQYV.

The J gene is TRBJ1-6, the V gene TRBV19; 7 bases fit TRBD1. From germline, CDR1 is LNHDA and CDR2 SQIVND (reference sequence). The CDR3 totals 15 residues. Trimming at V came to 0 bases and at J to 7 bases, leaving 3 bases not matched to a gene. The CDR3 region is CASSIDQGENSPLHF. For the CDR3, the DNA is TGTGCCAGTAGTATAGATCAGGGGGAAAATTCACCCCTCCACTTT. Drawing the rest from reference TRBV19 and TRBJ1-6, the complete variable domain is DGGITQSPKYLFRKEGQNVTLSCEQNLNHDAMYWYRQDPGQGLRLIYYSQIVNDFQKGDIAEGYSVSREKKESFPLTVTSAQKNPTAFYLCASSIDQGENSPLHFGNGTRLTVT.

V gene TRBV9 combines with J gene TRBJ1-6; 7 bases agree with TRBD1. There are 16 residues in the CDR3. J gave up 6 bases and V 0 bases, and 6 bases lay outside the gene matches. The germline V gene encodes CDR1 SGDLS and CDR2 YYNGEE. CDR3 amino acids: CASSVADRAPNSPLHF. The CDR3 coding sequence is TGTGCCAGCAGCGTAGCCGACAGGGCCCCTAATTCACCCCTCCACTTT.

The table lists this clone with a few counts. CDR3 region: CAWSRGPYEQYF. CDR3 nucleotide sequence: TGTGCCTGGAGCAGGGGGCCGTACGAGCAGTACTTC. The V call is TRBV30, the J call TRBJ2-7; 8 bases align to TRBD1. V trimming: 3 bases; J trimming: 4 bases; junction bases outside the gene matches: 2. Germline CDR1 and CDR2: GTSNPN and SVGIG (reference sequence). The CDR3 contains 12 residues.

This chain connects TRBV6-6 to TRBJ1-2; 7 nucleotides match TRBD1. Germline CDR1 and CDR2: MNHNY and SVGAGI (reference sequence). This CDR3 has 16 residues. J was trimmed by 2 bases and V by 2 bases; bases with no gene match: 8. The chain's CDR3 is CASSYDRVFGNYGYTF. The CDR3 DNA follows: TGTGCCAGCAGTTACGACAGGGTTTTTGGGAACTATGGCTACACCTTC.